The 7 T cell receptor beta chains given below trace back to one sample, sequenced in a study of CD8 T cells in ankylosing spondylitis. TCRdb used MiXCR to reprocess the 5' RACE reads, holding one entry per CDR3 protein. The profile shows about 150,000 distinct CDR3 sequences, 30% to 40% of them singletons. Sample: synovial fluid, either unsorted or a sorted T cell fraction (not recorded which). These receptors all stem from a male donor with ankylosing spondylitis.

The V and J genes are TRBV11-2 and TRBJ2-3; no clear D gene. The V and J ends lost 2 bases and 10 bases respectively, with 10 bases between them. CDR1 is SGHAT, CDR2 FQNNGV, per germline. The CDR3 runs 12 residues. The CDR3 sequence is CASSLLAVAQYF. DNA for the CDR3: TGTGCCAGCAGCTTATTGGCAGTCGCGCAGTATTTT.

The CDR3 DNA reads TGCGCCAGCAGCTCTTCTGGATGGGAGACCCAGTACTTC. It translates to CASSSSGWETQYF. The rearrangement links TRBV5-1 to TRBJ2-5, with D uncertain. Trimming stripped 3 bases from V and 5 bases from J, with 11 bases between. Germline V gene data show CDR1 as SGHRS and CDR2 as YFSETQ. CDR3 length equals 13 residues.

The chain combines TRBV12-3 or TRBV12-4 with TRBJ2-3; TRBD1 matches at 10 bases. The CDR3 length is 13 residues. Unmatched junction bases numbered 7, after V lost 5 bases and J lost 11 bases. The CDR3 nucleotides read TGTGCCAGCAGTCCACCGGGACAGGGGTTGCAGTATTTT. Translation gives CASSPPGQGLQYF.

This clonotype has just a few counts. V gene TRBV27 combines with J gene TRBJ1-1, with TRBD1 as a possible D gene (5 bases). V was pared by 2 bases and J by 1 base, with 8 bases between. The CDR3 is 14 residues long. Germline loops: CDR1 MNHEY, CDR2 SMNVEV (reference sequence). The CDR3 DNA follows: TGTGCCAGCAGTTTAAGACAGCAGAACACTGAAGCTTTCTTT. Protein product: CASSLRQQNTEAFF.

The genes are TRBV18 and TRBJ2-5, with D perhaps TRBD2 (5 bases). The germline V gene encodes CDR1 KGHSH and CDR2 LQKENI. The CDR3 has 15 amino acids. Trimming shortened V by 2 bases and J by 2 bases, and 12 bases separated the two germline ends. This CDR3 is CASSPYESGQETQYF. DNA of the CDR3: TGTGCCAGCTCACCATATGAAAGCGGACAAGAGACCCAGTACTTC.

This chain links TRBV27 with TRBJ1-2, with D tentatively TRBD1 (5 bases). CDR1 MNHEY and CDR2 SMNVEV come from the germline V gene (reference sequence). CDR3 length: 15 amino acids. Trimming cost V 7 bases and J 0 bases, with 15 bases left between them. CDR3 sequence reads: CASKGTTWANYGYTF. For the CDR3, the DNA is TGTGCCAGCAAGGGGACGACTTGGGCTAACTATGGCTACACCTTC.

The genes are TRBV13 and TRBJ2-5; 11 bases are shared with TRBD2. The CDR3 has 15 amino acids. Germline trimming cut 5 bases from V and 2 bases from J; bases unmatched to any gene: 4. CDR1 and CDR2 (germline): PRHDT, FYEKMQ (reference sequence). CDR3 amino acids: CASSRRLAGQETQYF. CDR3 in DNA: TGTGCCAGCAGCAGACGACTAGCGGGACAAGAGACCCAGTACTTC. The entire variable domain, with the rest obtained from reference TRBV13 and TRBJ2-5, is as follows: AAGVIQSPRHLIKEKRETATLKCYPIPRHDTVYWYQQGPGQDPQFLISFYEKMQSDKGSIPDRFSAQQFSDYHSELNMSSLELGDSALYFCASSRRLAGQETQYFGPGTRLLVL.